The next 10 T cell receptor beta chains were all read from a single sample in a study of T cells in Graves' hyperthyroidism and ophthalmopathy. Using RNA transcripts as the source, TCR beta CDR3 regions were amplified. The HTBI primer set drove a first-round RT-PCR of the TCR CDR3. One entry per CDR3 protein results from TCRdb running MiXCR on the multiplex PCR reads. The sample includes 550,000 to 650,000 distinct CDR3 sequences, about 14% of them seen just once. Sequencing used blood. The receptor set was obtained from a woman in her twenties or thirties with Graves' hyperthyroidism that later progressed to Graves' ophthalmopathy.

Concerning this clonotype: Germline is not matched at one junction end, which may reflect a read error. The chain joins TRBV18 to TRBJ1-1; D is perhaps TRBD1 (5 bases). The germline V gene encodes CDR1 KGHSH and CDR2 LQKENI. The CDR3 is made up of 11 amino acids. The CDR3 is CASSPGAEALF. The CDR3 bases are TGTGCCAGCTCACCAGGGGCTGAAGCTCTCTTT.

This clonotype was counted a few times. The chain has TRBV29-1 and TRBJ2-1; 13 positions agree with TRBD2. The germline CDR1 and CDR2 sequences are SQVTM and ANQGSEA. Unmatched junction bases numbered 6, after V lost 0 bases and J lost 7 bases. The CDR3 has 16 residues. CDR3 DNA sequence: TGCAGCGTTGAAGATTGGACTAGCGGGGGTCTGAATGAGCAGTTCTTC. Translated, it gives CSVEDWTSGGLNEQFF.

Notes on this clonotype: This could be a read error, since a much larger clone is one nucleotide away. The CDR3 protein is CASSQDRQGGEQYF. CDR3 DNA sequence: TGTGCCAGCAGCCAAGACAGACAGGGGGGCGAGCAGTACTTC. This chain joins TRBV7-2 and TRBJ2-7; 9 positions match TRBD1. The junction had 8 bases not matched to a gene; V was cut back by 5 bases and J by 6 bases. The CDR3 is made up of 14 amino acids. Germline values: CDR1 SGHTA, CDR2 FQGNSA.

This clonotype was counted at least ten times. The rearrangement uses TRBV5-1 and TRBJ2-1, with D possibly being TRBD1 (5 bases). V dropped 4 bases and J dropped 5 bases, with 13 bases sitting between them. The CDR3 runs to 14 residues. Per germline, CDR1 SGHRS and CDR2 YFSETQ. The CDR3: CASSAQGSNNEQFF. As DNA, the CDR3 is TGCGCCAGCAGCGCCCAGGGATCAAACAATGAGCAGTTCTTC.

This clonotype was seen many times. This chain uses TRBV6-1 with TRBJ2-1; no firm D call. V was cut by 6 bases and J by 2 bases, with 14 bases left in between. This CDR3 contains 15 residues. CDR1 MNHNS and CDR2 SASEGT come from the germline V gene. The CDR3 sequence is CASRTQKFTYNEQFF. CDR3 in DNA: TGTGCCAGCAGGACTCAAAAATTCACCTACAATGAGCAGTTCTTC.

This chain uses TRBV4-1 with TRBJ2-7, with D hard to call. CDR1 MGHRA and CDR2 YSYEKL come from the germline V gene. Trimming took off 5 bases at V and 0 bases at J, with 20 bases between the two ends. This CDR3 is 17 amino acids long. The CDR3 loop reads CASSVLFGVQSSYEQYF. In nucleotides, the CDR3 is TGCGCCAGCAGCGTTCTATTTGGCGTCCAGAGCTCCTACGAGCAGTACTTC.

In this sample, this clonotype turned up many times. The chain recombines TRBV29-1 with TRBJ2-7; 9 nucleotides line up with TRBD2. Germline V gene lookup returns CDR1 SQVTM and CDR2 ANQGSEA. The CDR3 is made up of 13 amino acids. The trim removed 4 bases at V and 6 bases at J, leaving 7 bases unmatched. The CDR3 bases are TGCAGCGTTGTAGCGGGAGTAATCGGCGAGCAGTACTTC. Protein product: CSVVAGVIGEQYF.

The chain combines TRBV18 with TRBJ2-3, with 7 nucleotides matching TRBD2. Germline assignment: CDR1 KGHSH and CDR2 LQKENI. CDR3 length equals 13 residues. The junction had 1 base not matched to a gene; V was cut back by 5 bases and J by 2 bases. The CDR3 loop is CASSAGVTDTQYF. CDR3 sequence (DNA): TGTGCCAGCTCAGCGGGGGTCACAGATACGCAGTATTTT. Full variable domain (outside the CDR3, taken from reference TRBV18 and TRBJ2-3): NAGVMQNPRHLVRRRGQEARLRCSPMKGHSHVYWYRQLPEEGLKFMVYLQKENIIDESGMPKERFSAEFPKEGPSILRIQQVVRGDSAAYFCASSAGVTDTQYFGPGTRLTVL.

This clonotype was seen only a few times. The V call is TRBV19, the J call TRBJ2-4; D is uncertain. Germline loops: CDR1 LNHDA, CDR2 SQIVND (reference sequence). The CDR3 sequence is 15 residues long. The V gene lost 4 bases and the J gene lost 6 bases, with 16 bases spanning the gap. CDR3 nucleotides: TGTGCCAGTAGTACCGCGACAACGGCGGTAAACATTCAGTACTTC. Protein sequence: CASSTATTAVNIQYF. The full variable domain, with the rest looked up from reference TRBV19 and TRBJ2-4, is DGGITQSPKYLFRKEGQNVTLSCEQNLNHDAMYWYRQDPGQGLRLIYYSQIVNDFQKGDIAEGYSVSREKKESFPLTVTSAQKNPTAFYLCASSTATTAVNIQYFGAGTRLSVL.

V is TRBV13 and J is TRBJ2-2; D not resolved. The CDR3 totals 13 residues. The germline V gene encodes CDR1 PRHDT and CDR2 FYEKMQ (reference sequence). The V end lost 5 bases, the J end lost 4 bases, and 8 bases lay between the germline ends. CDR3 protein: CASSRQATGELFF. The CDR3 nucleotides read TGTGCCAGCAGCCGGCAGGCCACCGGGGAGCTGTTTTTT. The variable domain in full, completed from reference TRBV13 and TRBJ2-2, reads AAGVIQSPRHLIKEKRETATLKCYPIPRHDTVYWYQQGPGQDPQFLISFYEKMQSDKGSIPDRFSAQQFSDYHSELNMSSLELGDSALYFCASSRQATGELFFGEGSRLTVL.